Described below is a single T cell receptor (beta chain) sequence and its context. The data stem from a study of OX40 agonist ivuxolimab in advanced cancers. As for the study in general: Dose-escalation patients' cancers were hepatocellular carcinoma, melanoma, renal cell or head and neck cancer.

Germline values: CDR1 SGHTA, CDR2 FQGNSA. The CDR3 sequence is 16 residues long. Trimming shortened V by 5 bases and J by 0 bases, and 15 bases separated the two germline ends. TCRdb keeps only in-frame clones here, not all; method: immunoSEQ multiplex PCR. This sample yields 70,000 to 95,000 clones, of which roughly 88% are seen a single time; 3% to 4.5% belongs to the top ten. The TCR sequence derives from an adult with an advanced solid tumor such as melanoma, head and neck, liver or kidney cancer. The rearrangement links TRBV7-2 to TRBJ2-3; D is possibly TRBD2 (6 bases). This sample comprised CD4+ or CD8+ T cells sorted from blood, obtained in a trial of the OX40 agonist ivuxolimab. The CDR3 nucleotides are TGTGCCAGCAGCCGATATAGCGGTTCTAGCACAGATACGCAGTATTTT. Translating gives CASSRYSGSSTDTQYF. The full variable domain, completed using reference TRBV7-2 and TRBJ2-3, is GAGVSQSPSNKVTEKGKDVELRCDPISGHTALYWYRQSLGQGLEFLIYFQGNSAPDKSGLPSDRFSAERTGGSVSTLTIQRTQQEDSAVYLCASSRYSGSSTDTQYFGPGTRLTVL.